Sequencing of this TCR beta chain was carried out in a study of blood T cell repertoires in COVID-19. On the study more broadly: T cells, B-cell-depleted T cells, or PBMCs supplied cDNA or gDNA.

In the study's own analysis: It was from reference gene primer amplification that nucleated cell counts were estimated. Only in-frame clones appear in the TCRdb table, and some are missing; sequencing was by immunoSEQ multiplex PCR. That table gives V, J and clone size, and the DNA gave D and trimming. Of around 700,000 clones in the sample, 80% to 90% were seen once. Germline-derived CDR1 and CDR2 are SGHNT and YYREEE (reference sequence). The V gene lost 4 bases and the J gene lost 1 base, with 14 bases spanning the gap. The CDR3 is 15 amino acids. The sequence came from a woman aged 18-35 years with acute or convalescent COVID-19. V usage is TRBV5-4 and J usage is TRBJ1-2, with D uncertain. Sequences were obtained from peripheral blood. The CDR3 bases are TGTGCCAGCAGCCTCGTTGGGAGCAATAACTATGGCTACACCTTC. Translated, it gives CASSLVGSNNYGYTF.